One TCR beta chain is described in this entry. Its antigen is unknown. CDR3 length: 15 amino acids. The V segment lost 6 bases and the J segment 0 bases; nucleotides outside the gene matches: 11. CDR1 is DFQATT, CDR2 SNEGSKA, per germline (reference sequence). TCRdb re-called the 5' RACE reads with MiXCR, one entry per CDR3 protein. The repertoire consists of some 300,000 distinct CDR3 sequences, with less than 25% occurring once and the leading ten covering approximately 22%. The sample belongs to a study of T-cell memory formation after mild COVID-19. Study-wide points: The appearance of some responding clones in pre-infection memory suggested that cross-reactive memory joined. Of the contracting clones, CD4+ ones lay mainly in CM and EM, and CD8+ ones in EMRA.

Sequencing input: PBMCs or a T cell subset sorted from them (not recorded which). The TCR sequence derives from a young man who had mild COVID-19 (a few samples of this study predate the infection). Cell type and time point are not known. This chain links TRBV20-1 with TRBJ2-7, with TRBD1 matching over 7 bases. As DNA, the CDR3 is TGCAGTGCGGGAGACAGGGAGAGAAGCTCCTACGAGCAGTACGTC. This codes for CSAGDRERSSYEQYV.